These 20 T cell receptor beta chains came from one sample sequenced in a study of breast tumors, draining lymph nodes, adjacent tissues. TCRdb reanalysed the multiplex PCR reads using MiXCR and keeps one entry per CDR3 protein. The table lists about 22,000 distinct CDR3 sequences, 64% of them singletons. Specimen: tumor-adjacent breast tissue. The receptors come from a female donor with breast cancer. Some clones in this sample may be carry-over from other donors' samples.

The V call is TRBV9, the J call TRBJ2-1; tentatively, D is TRBD1 (6 bases). The CDR3 is 16 amino acids. The germline V and J ends were trimmed by 4 bases and 4 bases, with 18 bases remaining between them. Germline CDR1 is SGDLS and CDR2 is YYNGEE. The CDR3 sequence is CASSPLLDTGYNEQFF. In nucleotides, the CDR3 is TGTGCCAGCAGCCCTCTACTAGATACAGGGTACAATGAGCAGTTCTTC.

The chain has TRBV20-1 and TRBJ2-7; TRBD1 matches 10 bases. Germline loops: CDR1 DFQATT, CDR2 SNEGSKA (reference sequence). The CDR3 loop spans 12 amino acids. CDR3 DNA sequence: TGCAGGACGGACAGGGGGAGAAACGAGCAGTACTTC. Translating it yields CRTDRGRNEQYF.

The chain employs TRBV20-1 and TRBJ1-6; TRBD1 might be the D (6 bases). Trimming took off 0 bases at V and 13 bases at J, with 13 bases between the two ends. The CDR3 totals 13 residues. Germline V gives CDR1 DFQATT, CDR2 SNEGSKA (reference sequence). The CDR3 DNA reads TGCAGTGCTAGAGATCAAGCAGGACAGCCCCTCCACTTT. It is translated as CSARDQAGQPLHF.

In its sample, this clonotype is medium-sized. Here the CDR3 DNA reads TGTGCCAGCAGTCAAGACAGCATCGCCGCTAACTATGGCTACACCTTC. Its protein product is CASSQDSIAANYGYTF. The chain employs TRBV7-9 and TRBJ1-2; a possible D gene is TRBD1 (5 bases). V shed 6 bases and J shed 0 bases, with 17 bases lying between them. This CDR3 is built from 16 residues. Germline CDR1 SEHNR, CDR2 FQNEAQ (reference sequence).

This chain joins TRBV7-8 and TRBJ2-5, with 14 bases fitting TRBD2. The J segment lost 2 bases and the V segment lost 5 bases, leaving 4 bases of the junction unmatched. CDR3 length: 16 residues. From germline, CDR1 is SGHVS and CDR2 FQNEAQ. CDR3 nucleotides: TGTGCCAGCAGCCCAAGACTAGCGGGGGGGCAAGAGACCCAGTACTTC. The encoded protein is CASSPRLAGGQETQYF. The complete variable domain, with remaining parts taken from reference TRBV7-8 and TRBJ2-5, reads GAGVSQSPRYKVAKRGQDVALRCDPISGHVSLFWYQQALGQGPEFLTYFQNEAQLDKSGLPSDRFFAERPEGSVSTLKIQRTQQEDSAVYLCASSPRLAGGQETQYFGPGTRLLVL.

This sequence joins TRBV12-3 or TRBV12-4 and TRBJ2-7; a weak D match, TRBD2 (6 bases). This CDR3 comprises 13 residues. Trimming cost V 3 bases and J 5 bases, with 11 bases left between them. In DNA, the CDR3 is TGTGCCAGCAGTTTCCGGGGGAGAAACGAGCAGTACTTC. Translated: CASSFRGRNEQYF.

This clonotype was observed a few times. The genes are TRBV20-1 and TRBJ2-7; possibly TRBD2 for D (5 bases). V was pared by 3 bases and J by 2 bases, with 17 bases between. Germline loops: CDR1 DFQATT, CDR2 SNEGSKA (reference sequence). The CDR3 sequence is 15 residues long. The CDR3 region is CSARDLSEPPYEQYF. The DNA of the CDR3 is TGCAGTGCTAGGGACCTTAGCGAACCCCCCTACGAGCAGTACTTC.

This clonotype is categorized as medium-sized. The chain uses TRBV7-8 and TRBJ2-1; 11 bases are a match to TRBD2. Germline V lookup: CDR1 SGHVS, CDR2 FQNEAQ. The length of the CDR3 is 15 residues. The V segment lost 6 bases and the J segment 5 bases; nucleotides outside the gene matches: 6. Here the CDR3 reads CASRLAGATDNEQFF. In nucleotides, the CDR3 is TGTGCCAGCAGACTAGCGGGAGCCACCGACAATGAGCAGTTCTTC.

A word on this clonotype: One end of the junction varies from germline; a read error may be responsible. The rearrangement uses TRBV5-1 and TRBJ1-2; maybe TRBD1 (5 bases). Per germline, CDR1 SGHRS and CDR2 YFSETQ. This CDR3 has 14 residues. This CDR3 reads CASSFSGGTGGYTF. CDR3 nucleotides: TGTGCCAGCAGCTTCAGCGGGGGGACGGGCGGCTACACCTTC.

The chain combines TRBV5-6 with TRBJ1-2; 9 positions agree with TRBD1. The germline gives CDR1 SGHDT, CDR2 YYEEEE. J gave up 1 base and V 3 bases, and 4 bases lay outside the gene matches. The CDR3 totals 15 residues. The CDR3 nucleotides read TGTGCCAGCAGCTACGGGACAGGGAATAACTATGGCTACACCTTC. Translating it yields CASSYGTGNNYGYTF.

V and J are TRBV11-2 and TRBJ1-5, with 12 bases identical to TRBD1. J lost 5 bases, V lost 3 bases, and 11 bases had no gene match. Germline CDR1 and CDR2: SGHAT and FQNNGV. This CDR3 has 18 amino acids. The CDR3: CASSLEFLGQGAHQPQHF. CDR3 coding DNA: TGTGCCAGCAGCTTGGAATTTTTGGGACAGGGGGCGCATCAGCCCCAGCATTTT.

V usage is TRBV3-1 and J usage is TRBJ2-5; D gene ambiguous. CDR1 is LGHDT and CDR2 is YNNKEL in the germline V gene (reference sequence). This CDR3 region has 16 residues. Trimming shortened V by 0 bases and J by 6 bases, and 17 bases separated the two germline ends. This CDR3 reads CASSQERNNSRKTQYF. CDR3 nucleotides: TGTGCCAGCAGCCAAGAAAGAAACAACTCCAGGAAGACCCAGTACTTC.

A single count supports this clonotype. This chain connects TRBV7-9 to TRBJ1-4; D remains unclear. Trimming pared 4 bases from V and 2 bases from J, leaving 14 bases between. There are 16 residues in the CDR3. The germline V gene has CDR1 SEHNR and CDR2 FQNEAQ (reference sequence). The CDR3 spells CASSSLAGGTNEKLFF. CDR3 sequence (DNA): TGTGCCAGCAGCTCCCTTGCGGGAGGGACTAATGAAAAACTGTTTTTT. The full variable domain, completed using reference TRBV7-9 and TRBJ1-4, is DTGVSQNPRHKITKRGQNVTFRCDPISEHNRLYWYRQTLGQGPEFLTYFQNEAQLEKSRLLSDRFSAERPKGSFSTLEIQRTEQGDSAMYLCASSSLAGGTNEKLFFGSGTQLSVL.

This clonotype was recorded a few times. Germline and junction disagree at one end, which may indicate a read error. J is TRBJ2-6 and V is TRBV11-1; weak D call: TRBD1 (7 bases). This CDR3 region has 17 residues. Germline lookup yields CDR1 SGHAT and CDR2 FQDESV (reference sequence). Written as DNA, the CDR3 is TGTGCCAGCAGCTGGGGACAGACCCTTTCGGGGGCCAACGCCCTGACTTTC. This gives the protein CASSWGQTLSGANALTF.

This rearrangement joins TRBV6-4 to TRBJ1-4; D is perhaps TRBD1 (5 bases). V was cut by 6 bases and J by 0 bases, with 14 bases left in between. Germline-derived CDR1 and CDR2 are MRHNA and SNTAGT. CDR3 length: 16 amino acids. CDR3 DNA sequence: TGTGCCAGCAGCCAGGGTCTGGTCGCAACTAATGAAAAACTGTTTTTT. Translated, it gives CASSQGLVATNEKLFF.

The rearrangement links TRBV15 to TRBJ2-7, with D tentatively TRBD2 (6 bases). The germline V gene encodes CDR1 LNHNV and CDR2 YYDKDF (reference sequence). This CDR3 is built from 14 residues. The V gene lost 2 bases and the J gene lost 5 bases, with 13 bases spanning the gap. CDR3 DNA: TGTGCCACCAGCAGACGGGACTCAGCGGACGAGCAGTACTTC. This translates into CATSRRDSADEQYF.

This clonotype was observed at least ten times. CDR3 region: CASSYERDTEAFF. CDR3 coding DNA: TGTGCCAGCAGTTACGAGAGGGACACTGAAGCTTTCTTT. The chain couples TRBV6-6 to TRBJ1-1; the D is unclear. V dropped 2 bases and J dropped 3 bases, with 7 bases sitting between them. The CDR3 loop spans 13 amino acids. The germline CDR1 and CDR2 sequences are MNHNY and SVGAGI (reference sequence).

The chain employs TRBV12-3 or TRBV12-4 and TRBJ2-5; D is ambiguous. The CDR3 extends over 12 amino acids. The V end lost 3 bases, the J end lost 5 bases, and 7 bases lay between the germline ends. CDR3 DNA sequence: TGTGCCAGCAGTTTCAAGAGGGAGACCCAGTACTTC. It codes for CASSFKRETQYF.

This clonotype showed up many times. The chain uses TRBV9 and TRBJ1-2; D is possibly TRBD1 (6 bases). V was trimmed by 4 bases and J by 5 bases, leaving 9 bases between them. CDR3 length equals 12 residues. Germline V CDR1 and CDR2: SGDLS, YYNGEE. The CDR3 nucleotides read TGTGCCAGCAGCACACAGGGTTATGGCTACACCTTC. Protein product: CASSTQGYGYTF.

The chain joins TRBV7-8 to TRBJ2-7, with D tentatively TRBD1 or TRBD2 (5 bases each). Germline V lookup: CDR1 SGHVS, CDR2 FQNEAQ. This CDR3 has 14 amino acids. V lost 4 bases and J lost 4, with 14 bases in between. In nucleotides, the CDR3 is TGTGCCAGCAGCTCCCCCCGGGACGGGTACGAGCAGTACTTC. Translated, it gives CASSSPRDGYEQYF.